The rows below give T cell receptor beta chains drawn from one sample of a study of TIL therapy for anti-PD-1-resistant metastatic lung cancer. Measured with immunoSEQ multiplex PCR; TCRdb has only the in-frame clones, and not every one. Here the sample spans some 60,000 clones, 73% being singletons. The sample consisted of blood, taken at baseline. The receptors originated from a person aged 25 to 80 with non-small cell lung cancer. CDR3s include the opening cysteine and the closing phenylalanine or tryptophan. The order of the fields is CDR3 protein, CDR3 DNA, D gene, V gene, clone size, J gene. The D gene is left open where the match is weak. Expanded clones get a size class; other rows say once, few or many, or leave the size out.

CAISDGPAGGSNEQFF	TGTGCCATCAGTGACGGTCCCGCGGGAGGGTCCAATGAGCAGTTCTTC	TRBD2	TRBV10-3	.	TRBJ2-1
CASSPDLGRYF	TGCGCCAGCAGCCCCGATCTCGGCAGGTACTTC	.	TRBV23-1	.	TRBJ2-7
CASLRSSGQETQYF	TGTGCCAGCCTACGCTCGAGCGGCCAAGAGACCCAGTACTTC	.	TRBV2	.	TRBJ2-5
CASSEDRVGNQPQHF	TGTGCCAGCAGTGAAGACAGGGTCGGCAATCAGCCCCAGCATTTT	.	TRBV2	.	TRBJ1-5
CRPLGSPLHF	TGCAGACCGCTCGGTTCACCCCTCCACTTT	.	TRBV20-1	.	TRBJ1-6
CASSQGGYGYTF	TGTGCCAGCAGTCAGGGAGGCTATGGCTACACCTTC	.	TRBV27	few	TRBJ1-2
CASSERTGRVEKLFF	TGTGCCAGCAGTGAACGCACGGGGAGGGTCGAAAAACTGTTTTTT	.	TRBV6-1	.	TRBJ1-4
CAAGGAYNSPLHF	TGTGCCGCAGGGGGGGCATATAATTCACCCCTCCACTTT	TRBD1	TRBV10-3	once	TRBJ1-6
CASINSGTGCLNTEAFF	TGTGCCAGCATTAACTCCGGTACAGGGTGCTTGAACACTGAAGCTTTCTTT	.	TRBV6-8	once	TRBJ1-1
CASQSGNTIYF	TGTGCCAGCCAGTCTGGAAACACCATATATTTT	.	TRBV11-1	.	TRBJ1-3
CASSPADTQYF	TGTGCCAGCAGCCCCGCAGATACGCAGTATTTT	.	TRBV11-2	.	TRBJ2-3
CASSNQGSINEKLFF	TGTGCCAGTAGTAATCAGGGGTCCATTAATGAAAAACTGTTTTTT	.	TRBV19	once	TRBJ1-4
CASSSGTNQETQYF	TGTGCCAGCAGCTCCGGGACTAACCAAGAGACCCAGTACTTC	TRBD2	TRBV11-1	.	TRBJ2-5
CASSLSPQGGTGNTIYF	TGCGCCAGCAGCTTGTCACCACAGGGGGGAACTGGAAACACCATATATTTT	TRBD1	TRBV5-1	.	TRBJ1-3
CASSFSGTSGQETQYF	TGCGCCAGCAGCTTCTCCGGGACTAGCGGCCAAGAGACCCAGTACTTC	TRBD2	TRBV5-1	.	TRBJ2-5
CASSLRTSNSPLHF	TGTGCCAGCAGCTTGAGGACAAGTAATTCACCCCTCCACTTT	.	TRBV5-4	few	TRBJ1-6
CAWSEGLNPPGELFF	TGTGCCTGGAGTGAGGGTCTGAATCCACCCGGGGAGCTGTTTTTT	.	TRBV30	.	TRBJ2-2
CASSPPPQGETQYF	TGTGCCAGCTCACCACCGCCACAGGGAGAGACCCAGTACTTC	.	TRBV18	.	TRBJ2-5
CASSQEDREAFF	TGTGCCAGCAGTCAGGAGGACAGGGAAGCTTTCTTT	TRBD1	TRBV28	few	TRBJ1-1
CASSDRTSGKETQYF	TGTGCCAGCAGTGATCGGACTAGCGGTAAAGAGACCCAGTACTTC	TRBD2	TRBV6-6	.	TRBJ2-5
CASSLANRGPTEQYF	TGTGCCAGCAGCTTAGCAAACAGGGGCCCCACCGAGCAGTACTTC	TRBD1	TRBV11-2	.	TRBJ2-7
CASSLNAGNYGYTF	TGTGCCAGCAGCTTAAACGCAGGCAACTATGGCTACACCTTC	.	TRBV11-3	.	TRBJ1-2
CASSLSVTENYEQYF	TGCGCCAGCAGCTTGTCAGTGACGGAGAATTACGAGCAGTACTTC	.	TRBV5-1	.	TRBJ2-7
CASSLGQGTTEAFF	TGTGCCAGCAGCTTGGGCCAAGGGACCACTGAAGCTTTCTTT	.	TRBV5-4	few	TRBJ1-1